A selection of T cell receptor beta chains follows, all from one sample in a study of blood T cell repertoires in COVID-19. Some clones are missing from TCRdb's copy, which holds only in-frame ones; the method was immunoSEQ multiplex PCR. Altogether under 200,000 clones are present, roughly 80% being singletons, with the ten largest covering roughly 6.7%. Sequences were obtained from peripheral blood. Receptor source: a man aged 55 to 69 with acute or convalescent COVID-19. CDR3s include the opening cysteine and the closing phenylalanine or tryptophan. The D gene is left open where the match is weak. Expanded clones are given a class, and other clones once, few, many or no size at all.

cdr3_nt: TGTGCCAGCAGCCCGGGACTCCTCCGCACAGATACGCAGTATTTT
cdr3_aa: CASSPGLLRTDTQYF
clone_size: .
v_call: TRBV6-4
j_call: TRBJ2-3
d_call: .

cdr3_nt: TGTGCCAGCAGCGACCAGGGGCTAGAGCCCCAGCATTTT
cdr3_aa: CASSDQGLEPQHF
clone_size: .
v_call: TRBV9
j_call: TRBJ1-5
d_call: .

cdr3_nt: TGCGCCAGCAGCTCGCAGGGGGACTACAATGAGCAGTTCTTC
cdr3_aa: CASSSQGDYNEQFF
clone_size: .
v_call: TRBV5-1
j_call: TRBJ2-1
d_call: TRBD1

cdr3_nt: TGTGCCAGCAGCGCCCCAGGGCCCTTTAATGAAAAACTGTTTTTT
cdr3_aa: CASSAPGPFNEKLFF
clone_size: .
v_call: TRBV7-2
j_call: TRBJ1-4
d_call: .

cdr3_nt: TGTGCCAGCTCACGGCAGGGAACTAATGGCTACACCTTC
cdr3_aa: CASSRQGTNGYTF
clone_size: .
v_call: TRBV18
j_call: TRBJ1-2
d_call: .

cdr3_nt: TGTGCCATCAGTGAGTCGACTCGGGGGAACACTGAAGCTTTCTTT
cdr3_aa: CAISESTRGNTEAFF
clone_size: .
v_call: TRBV10-3
j_call: TRBJ1-1
d_call: .

cdr3_nt: TGTGCCAGCAGCTTAAGGGGGAACACTGAAGCTTTCTTT
cdr3_aa: CASSLRGNTEAFF
clone_size: .
v_call: TRBV7-2
j_call: TRBJ1-1
d_call: .

cdr3_nt: TGTGCCAGCAGCAGAAACATACAGGGTAACTATGGCTACACCTTC
cdr3_aa: CASSRNIQGNYGYTF
clone_size: .
v_call: TRBV3-1/TRBV3-2
j_call: TRBJ1-2
d_call: .

cdr3_nt: TGTGCCAGCAGCCAAGATTGCCGACGAGGGACAGGCTATAGCAATCAGCCCCAGCATTTT
cdr3_aa: CASSQDCRRGTGYSNQPQHF
clone_size: .
v_call: TRBV3-1/TRBV3-2
j_call: TRBJ1-5
d_call: TRBD1

cdr3_nt: TGTGCCATCAGTGAGTCTGAGGTTACCGGAAACACCATATATTTT
cdr3_aa: CAISESEVTGNTIYF
clone_size: .
v_call: TRBV10-3
j_call: TRBJ1-3
d_call: .

cdr3_nt: TGCGCCAGCAGCCAAGGTGGGGGGAACTATGGCTACACCTTC
cdr3_aa: CASSQGGGNYGYTF
clone_size: few
v_call: TRBV4-3
j_call: TRBJ1-2
d_call: .

cdr3_nt: TGCAGTGCTAGTGTCAGGGGGCTCGGGTACGAGCAGTACTTC
cdr3_aa: CSASVRGLGYEQYF
clone_size: .
v_call: TRBV20-1
j_call: TRBJ2-7
d_call: TRBD1

cdr3_nt: TGTGCCATCAGTGACAAGGGGTACGGCTACACCTTC
cdr3_aa: CAISDKGYGYTF
clone_size: once
v_call: TRBV10-3
j_call: TRBJ1-2
d_call: .

cdr3_nt: TGTGCCAGCTCACCACCGGCAGGGGGCTACGAGCAGTACTTC
cdr3_aa: CASSPPAGGYEQYF
clone_size: .
v_call: TRBV18
j_call: TRBJ2-7
d_call: TRBD1